A selection of T cell receptor beta chains follows, all from one sample in a study of early T cells in non-severe SARS-CoV-2 infection. TCRdb independently ran MiXCR on the 5' RACE reads; one entry per CDR3 protein. The sample carries around 30,000 distinct CDR3 sequences, roughly 5% recorded once. Input material: whole blood. The receptors were sampled from an adult who was a healthcare worker with PCR-confirmed SARS-CoV-2 infection or an uninfected control (not recorded which). The CDR3 runs from the conserved cysteine through the conserved F or W. Fields, in order: clone size, D gene, V gene, J gene, CDR3 DNA, CDR3 protein. A D gene is named only where the DNA matches it firmly. Only part of the rows carry a size: once, few, many, or a class if the clone is expanded.

>few|NA|TRBV12-3/TRBV12-4|TRBJ1-5
TGTGCCAGCAGTTTGGGGGCCTTCAGCAATCAGCCCCAGCATTTT
CASSLGAFSNQPQHF
>medium-sized|NA|TRBV6-2/TRBV6-3|TRBJ2-1
TGTGCCAGCACTGGGGGGTCGGCGGTGAGCTCCTACAATGAGCAGTTCTTC
CASTGGSAVSSYNEQFF
>many|NA|TRBV6-2/TRBV6-3|TRBJ2-1
TGTGCCAGCAGTTACTCGCCCGGGCAGGGGGGAAATGAGCAGTTCTTC
CASSYSPGQGGNEQFF
>NA|TRBD1|TRBV5-1|TRBJ2-7
TGCGCCAGCAGACAGGACAGGGTAGACGAGCAGTACTTC
CASRQDRVDEQYF
>many|TRBD2|TRBV5-1|TRBJ2-1
TGCGCCAGCAGCTTCGCCGGACTAGCGGGAGTCTACAATGAGCAGTTCTTC
CASSFAGLAGVYNEQFF
>many|NA|TRBV10-1|TRBJ2-3
TGCGCCAGCAGTGACCAGCGGACGATGGATACGCAGTATTTT
CASSDQRTMDTQYF
>medium-sized|NA|TRBV19|TRBJ2-1
TGTGCCAGTAGTATCCAGGTTACGTCGGGGTACGAGCAGTTCTTC
CASSIQVTSGYEQFF
>many|NA|TRBV11-2|TRBJ2-2
TGTGCCAGCAGCTTAGGGGATTGGACCCCTAACACCGGGGAGCTGTTTTTT
CASSLGDWTPNTGELFF
>many|TRBD1|TRBV5-4|TRBJ2-7
TGTGCCAGCAGCCAAGACAGGGTCTCCTACGAGCAGTACTTC
CASSQDRVSYEQYF
>NA|NA|TRBV6-6|TRBJ1-6
TGTGCCAGCAGTTATACAGGGAACGAGTCACCCCTCCACTTT
CASSYTGNESPLHF
>many|NA|TRBV27|TRBJ2-1
TGTGCCAGCAGTCTCTCCCGACTAGTCATCCATGAGCAGTTCTTC
CASSLSRLVIHEQFF
>many|NA|TRBV5-4|TRBJ2-1
TGTGCCAGCAGCCAAATTGGGGGGCGGGATGAGCAGTTCTTC
CASSQIGGRDEQFF
>many|NA|TRBV21-1|TRBJ2-7
TGTGCCAGCAGCAGGAAGGGCAGCTCCTACGAGCAGTACTTC
CASSRKGSSYEQYF
>NA|NA|TRBV7-9|TRBJ2-2
TGTGCCAGCAGCTTGGGGCGAACCGGGGAGCTGTTTTTT
CASSLGRTGELFF
>many|TRBD1|TRBV7-9|TRBJ1-1
TGTGCCAGCAGCTTCGAATCCGGGACAGGGGGCCGAACTTTCTTT
CASSFESGTGGRTFF
>NA|NA|TRBV20-1|TRBJ1-6
TGCAGTGCTCGGAGTAATAATTCACCCCTCCACTTT
CSARSNNSPLHF
>few|TRBD2|TRBV7-3|TRBJ2-1
TGTGCCAGCAGCCAGGGTGGACTAGCGGGTAGCGATGAGCAGTTCTTC
CASSQGGLAGSDEQFF
>NA|NA|TRBV3-1|TRBJ2-3
TGTGCCAGCAGCCACCCGGCAGATACGCAGTATTTT
CASSHPADTQYF
>many|TRBD2|TRBV24-1|TRBJ2-1
TGTGCCACCGCCGGGACTAGCGCTTACAATGAGCAGTTCTTC
CATAGTSAYNEQFF
>few|TRBD2|TRBV11-2|TRBJ2-1
TGTGCCAGCAGCTTACTAGCGGGGATTAACAATGAGCAGTTCTTC
CASSLLAGINNEQFF
>NA|TRBD1|TRBV20-1|TRBJ1-4
TGCAGTGCCCCGGACAGGGGAGGGTTTAATGAAAAACTGTTTTTT
CSAPDRGGFNEKLFF
>many|NA|TRBV2|TRBJ2-5
TGTGCCAGCAGTGAAAGCAGGGGAGGGGAGACCCAGTACTTC
CASSESRGGETQYF
>few|TRBD1|TRBV12-3/TRBV12-4|TRBJ2-7
TGTGCCAGCAGTTTAGGGACCGACAGGGTGAGGAACTTC
CASSLGTDRVRNF
>NA|NA|TRBV19|TRBJ2-5
TGTGCCAGTAGTACCTCAGGACTCGGTCAAGAGACCCAGTACTTC
CASSTSGLGQETQYF
>NA|NA|TRBV18|TRBJ2-7
TGTGCCAGCTCACCACTTCCGGCCCTTGTCTACGTTGCGCAGTACTTC
CASSPLPALVYVAQYF
>NA|NA|TRBV7-2|TRBJ2-5
TGTGCCAGCAGCTTAGGTCCCATGGAGACCCAGTACTTC
CASSLGPMETQYF
>many|TRBD2|TRBV24-1|TRBJ2-1
TGTGCCACCAGTGATAGGACTAGCGGGAGATGGTATGAGCAGTTCTTC
CATSDRTSGRWYEQFF
>many|NA|TRBV7-2|TRBJ1-6
TGTGCCAGCAGCTTTCAGCGTAGACTCCACTTT
CASSFQRRLHF
>many|NA|TRBV2|TRBJ1-2
TGTGCCAGCAGTGAAGCGGCGTCAAAGGGTAGCTACACCTTC
CASSEAASKGSYTF